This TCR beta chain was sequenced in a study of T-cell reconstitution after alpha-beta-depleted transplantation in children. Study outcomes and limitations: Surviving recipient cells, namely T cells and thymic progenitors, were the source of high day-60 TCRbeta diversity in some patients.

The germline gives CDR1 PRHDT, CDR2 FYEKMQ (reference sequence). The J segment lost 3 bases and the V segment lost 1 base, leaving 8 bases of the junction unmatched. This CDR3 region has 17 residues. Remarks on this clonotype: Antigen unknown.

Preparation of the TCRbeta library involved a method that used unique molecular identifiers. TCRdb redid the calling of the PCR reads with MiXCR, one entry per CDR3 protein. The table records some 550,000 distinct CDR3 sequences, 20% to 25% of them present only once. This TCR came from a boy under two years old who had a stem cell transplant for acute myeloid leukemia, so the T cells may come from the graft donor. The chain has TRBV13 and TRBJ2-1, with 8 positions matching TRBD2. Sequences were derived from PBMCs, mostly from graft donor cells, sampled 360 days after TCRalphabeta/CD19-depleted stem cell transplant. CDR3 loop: CASSLVDGGVDYNEQFF. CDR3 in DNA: TGTGCCAGCAGCTTAGTAGACGGGGGGGTAGACTACAATGAGCAGTTCTTC. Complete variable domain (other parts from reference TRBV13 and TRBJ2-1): AAGVIQSPRHLIKEKRETATLKCYPIPRHDTVYWYQQGPGQDPQFLISFYEKMQSDKGSIPDRFSAQQFSDYHSELNMSSLELGDSALYFCASSLVDGGVDYNEQFFGPGTRLTVL.